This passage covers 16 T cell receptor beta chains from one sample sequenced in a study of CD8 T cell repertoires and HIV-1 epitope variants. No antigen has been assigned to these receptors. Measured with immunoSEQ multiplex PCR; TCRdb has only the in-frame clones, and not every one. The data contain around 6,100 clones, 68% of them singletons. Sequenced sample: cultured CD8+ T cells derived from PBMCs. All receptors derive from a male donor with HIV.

The DNA of the CDR3 is TGTGCCAGCAGCTGGGCGGGAGGCGCCGAGCAGTACTTC. Amino acids: CASSWAGGAEQYF. This chain uses TRBV13 with TRBJ2-7; 8 bases line up with TRBD2. The V segment lost 4 bases and the J segment 6 bases; nucleotides outside the gene matches: 5. The length of the CDR3 is 13 residues. The germline V gene has CDR1 PRHDT and CDR2 FYEKMQ (reference sequence).

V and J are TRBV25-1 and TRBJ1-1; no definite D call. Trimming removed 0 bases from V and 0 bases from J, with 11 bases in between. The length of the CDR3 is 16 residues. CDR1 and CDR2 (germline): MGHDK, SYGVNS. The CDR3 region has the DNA TGTGCCAGCAGTGAATACGGTGCCCCCATGAACACTGAAGCTTTCTTT. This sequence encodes CASSEYGAPMNTEAFF.

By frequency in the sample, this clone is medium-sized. The CDR3 nucleotides are TGCGCCAGCAATTCTAAACGGGCCACTGAAGCTTTCTTT. This encodes CASNSKRATEAFF. The chain uses TRBV10-1 and TRBJ1-1; D not resolved. Germline V lookup: CDR1 WNHNN, CDR2 SYGVQD (reference sequence). This CDR3 has 13 residues. Trimming took 7 bases from V and 4 from J, leaving 13 bases between them.

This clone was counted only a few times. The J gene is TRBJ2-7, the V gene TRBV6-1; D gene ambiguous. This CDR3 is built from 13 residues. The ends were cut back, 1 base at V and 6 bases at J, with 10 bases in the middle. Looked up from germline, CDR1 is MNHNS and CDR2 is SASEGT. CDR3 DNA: TGTGCCAGCAGTGAAGGGGCCGGCCTCGAGCAGTACTTC. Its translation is CASSEGAGLEQYF.

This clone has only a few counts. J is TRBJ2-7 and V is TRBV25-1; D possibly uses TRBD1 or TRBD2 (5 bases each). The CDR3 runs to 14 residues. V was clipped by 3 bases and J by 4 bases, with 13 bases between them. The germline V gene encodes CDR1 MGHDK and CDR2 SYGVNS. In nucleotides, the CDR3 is TGTGCCAGCAGTGAGGGGGACGGACGATACGAGCAGTACTTC. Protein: CASSEGDGRYEQYF.

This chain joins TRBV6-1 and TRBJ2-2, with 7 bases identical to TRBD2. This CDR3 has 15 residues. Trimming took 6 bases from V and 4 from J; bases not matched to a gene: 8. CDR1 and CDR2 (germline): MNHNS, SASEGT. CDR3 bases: TGTGCCAGCAGGTTGGGGGGGACGGCCACCGGGGAGCTGTTTTTT. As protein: CASRLGGTATGELFF.

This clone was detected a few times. In DNA, the CDR3 is TGTGCCAGCAGTCGATCCGGGTGGAGGGAGGACATTCAGTACTTC. Protein product: CASSRSGWREDIQYF. The chain joins TRBV6-5 to TRBJ2-4; weak D call: TRBD2 (6 bases). This CDR3 is built from 15 residues. The V gene lost 5 bases and the J gene lost 8 bases, with 19 bases spanning the gap. CDR1 and CDR2 (germline): MNHEY, SVGAGI.

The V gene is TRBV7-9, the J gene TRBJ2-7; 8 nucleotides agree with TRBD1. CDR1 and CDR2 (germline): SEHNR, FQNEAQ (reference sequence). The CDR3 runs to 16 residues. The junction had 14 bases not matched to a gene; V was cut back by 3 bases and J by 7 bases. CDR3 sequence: CASSFAAETGAGEQYF. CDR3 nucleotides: TGTGCCAGCAGCTTCGCCGCCGAGACAGGGGCGGGGGAGCAGTACTTC. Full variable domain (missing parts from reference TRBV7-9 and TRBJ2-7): DTGVSQNPRHKITKRGQNVTFRCDPISEHNRLYWYRQTLGQGPEFLTYFQNEAQLEKSRLLSDRFSAERPKGSFSTLEIQRTEQGDSAMYLCASSFAAETGAGEQYFGPGTRLTVT.

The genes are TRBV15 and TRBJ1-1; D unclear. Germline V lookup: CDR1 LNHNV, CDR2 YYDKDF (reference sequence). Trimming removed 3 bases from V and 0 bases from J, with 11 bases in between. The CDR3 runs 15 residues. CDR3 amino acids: CATSRRAGMNTEAFF. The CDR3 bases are TGTGCCACCAGCAGGCGCGCAGGCATGAACACTGAAGCTTTCTTT.

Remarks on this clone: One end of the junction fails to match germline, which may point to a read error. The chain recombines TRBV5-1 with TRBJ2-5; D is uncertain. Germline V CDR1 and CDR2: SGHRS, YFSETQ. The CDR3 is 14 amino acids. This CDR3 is CASSFLTPQETQYF. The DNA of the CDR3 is TGTGCCAGCAGCTTCCTAACACCTCAAGAGACCCAGTACTTC.

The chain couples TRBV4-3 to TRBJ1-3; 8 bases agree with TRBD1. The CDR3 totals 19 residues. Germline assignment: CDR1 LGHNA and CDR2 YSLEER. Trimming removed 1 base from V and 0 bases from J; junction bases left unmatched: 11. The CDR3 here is CASSQARTGSFVSGNTIYF. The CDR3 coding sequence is TGCGCCAGCAGCCAAGCCCGGACAGGGAGTTTCGTCTCTGGAAACACCATATATTTT.

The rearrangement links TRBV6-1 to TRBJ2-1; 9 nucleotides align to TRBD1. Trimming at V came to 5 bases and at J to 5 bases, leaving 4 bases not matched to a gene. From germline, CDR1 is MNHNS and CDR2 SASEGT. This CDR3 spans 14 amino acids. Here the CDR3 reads CASSRDRANNEQFF. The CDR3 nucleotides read TGTGCCAGCAGTCGGGACAGGGCTAACAATGAGCAGTTCTTC.

CDR3 coding DNA: TGTGCCAGCAGTTACTTCTCTGCCGGGGAGCTGTTTTTT. It encodes CASSYFSAGELFF. The chain combines TRBV6-6 with TRBJ2-2; D is unresolved. Per the germline V gene, CDR1 is MNHNY and CDR2 is SVGAGI (reference sequence). The CDR3 runs to 13 residues. V shed 1 base and J shed 6 bases, with 6 bases lying between them.

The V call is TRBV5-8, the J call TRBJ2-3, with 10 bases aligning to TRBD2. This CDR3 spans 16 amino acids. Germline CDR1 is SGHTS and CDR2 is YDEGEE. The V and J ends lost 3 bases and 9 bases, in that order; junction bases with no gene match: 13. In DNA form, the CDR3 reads TGTGCCAGCAGCTCCCGGAGGCTTCTAGCGGGAGACACGCAGTATTTT. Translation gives CASSSRRLLAGDTQYF.

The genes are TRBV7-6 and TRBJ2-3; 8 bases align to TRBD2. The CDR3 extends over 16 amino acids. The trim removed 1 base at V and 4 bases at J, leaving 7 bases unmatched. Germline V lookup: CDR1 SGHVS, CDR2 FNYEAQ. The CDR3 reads CASSLDSGREADTQYF. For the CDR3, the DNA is TGTGCCAGCAGCTTAGACTCTGGGCGGGAGGCAGATACGCAGTATTTT.

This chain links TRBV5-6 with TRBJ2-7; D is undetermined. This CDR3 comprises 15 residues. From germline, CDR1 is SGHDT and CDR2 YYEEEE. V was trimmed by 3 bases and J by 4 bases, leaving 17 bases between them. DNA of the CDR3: TGTGCCAGCAGCTGGTCCGAAAATATGGTGTACGAGCAGTACTTC. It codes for CASSWSENMVYEQYF.